The T cell receptor beta chain under discussion was sequenced for a study of STAT5B mutations in CD4+ large granular lymphocyte leukemia. Germline-derived CDR1 and CDR2 are LGHNA and YSLEER. Losses at the gene ends were 0 bases for V and 3 bases for J; bases not matched to a gene: 9. CDR3 length equals 17 residues. Control samples were healthy donors' buffy coats. This clone was observed a single time. The antigen is not known. General study points: The CD4+ versus CD8+ T-LGLL clonality difference may reflect limited sample size. Compared with healthy controls (2/35), patient top clones favored TRBV06 (8/27). No patients shared main leukemic clonotypes, though about 24% appeared at low frequency elsewhere.

Data came from immunoSEQ multiplex PCR; TCRdb stores just in-frame clones and leaves some out. The sample has roughly 30,000 clones; approximately 79% are singletons. This chain uses TRBV4-3 with TRBJ2-3; 7 bases match TRBD2. The specimen was CD4+ T cells from blood buffy coats. This clonotype originated in a human donor in good health. This chain's CDR3 is CASSQDGGVGYTDTQYF. CDR3 sequence (DNA): TGCGCCAGCAGCCAAGATGGGGGGGTTGGGTATACAGATACGCAGTATTTT.